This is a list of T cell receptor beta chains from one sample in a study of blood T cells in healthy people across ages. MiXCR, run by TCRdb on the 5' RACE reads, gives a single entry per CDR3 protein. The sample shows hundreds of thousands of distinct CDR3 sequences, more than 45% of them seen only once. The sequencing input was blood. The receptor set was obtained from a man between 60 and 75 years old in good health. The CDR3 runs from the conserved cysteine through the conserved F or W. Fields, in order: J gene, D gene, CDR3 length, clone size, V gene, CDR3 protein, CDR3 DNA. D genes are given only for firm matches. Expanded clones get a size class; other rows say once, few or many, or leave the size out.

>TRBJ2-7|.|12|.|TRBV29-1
CSVVGNSYEQYF
TGCAGCGTTGTCGGAAACTCCTACGAGCAGTACTTC
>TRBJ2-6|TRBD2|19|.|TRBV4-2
CASSQAQLAGPSGANVLTF
TGTGCCAGCAGCCAGGCCCAGCTAGCGGGGCCCTCTGGGGCCAACGTCCTGACTTTC
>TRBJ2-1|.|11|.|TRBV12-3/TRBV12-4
CASSLMGGQFF
TGTGCCAGCAGTTTAATGGGGGGGCAGTTCTTC
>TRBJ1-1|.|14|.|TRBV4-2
CASEPQGQNTEAFF
TGTGCCAGCGAACCCCAGGGGCAGAACACTGAAGCTTTCTTT
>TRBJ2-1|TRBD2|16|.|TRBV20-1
CSARGVGTSKYNEQFF
TGCAGTGCTAGAGGTGTCGGGACTAGTAAGTACAATGAGCAGTTCTTC
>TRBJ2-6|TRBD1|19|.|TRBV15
CATSGRQGSPPSGANVLTF
TGTGCCACCAGCGGCAGACAGGGAAGTCCCCCCTCTGGGGCCAACGTCCTGACTTTC
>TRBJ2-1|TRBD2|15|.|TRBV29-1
CSVAAEAGTYNEQFF
TGCAGCGTTGCGGCAGAAGCGGGGACCTACAATGAGCAGTTCTTC
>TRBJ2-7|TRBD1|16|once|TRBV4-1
CASSQGSGQGRYEQYF
TGCGCCAGCAGCCAAGGGTCGGGACAGGGCCGCTACGAGCAGTACTTC
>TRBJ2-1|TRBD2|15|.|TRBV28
CATRTGTSGRNEQFF
TGTGCCACACGGACGGGGACTAGCGGGAGAAATGAGCAGTTCTTC
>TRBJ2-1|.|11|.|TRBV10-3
CAISEMREQFF
TGTGCCATCAGTGAGATGCGGGAGCAGTTCTTC
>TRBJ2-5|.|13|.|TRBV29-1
CSAAPRGGETQYF
TGCAGCGCCGCTCCCAGGGGGGGAGAGACCCAGTACTTC
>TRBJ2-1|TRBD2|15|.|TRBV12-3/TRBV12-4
CASAASGASYNEQFF
TGTGCCAGCGCGGCCAGCGGGGCCTCCTACAATGAGCAGTTCTTC
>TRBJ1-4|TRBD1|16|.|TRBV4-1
CASSQVGRGQGEKLFF
TGCGCCAGCAGCCAAGTCGGAAGGGGACAGGGGGAAAAACTGTTTTTT
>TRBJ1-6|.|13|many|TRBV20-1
CSARDSYNSPLHF
TGCAGTGCTAGAGACAGCTATAATTCACCCCTCCACTTT
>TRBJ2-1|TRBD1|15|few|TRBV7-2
CASSYGTGHDNEQFF
TGTGCCAGCAGCTATGGGACAGGGCACGACAATGAGCAGTTCTTC
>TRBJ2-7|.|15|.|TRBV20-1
CSAPPLSSGTYEQYF
TGCAGTGCCCCACCCCTCTCCAGCGGAACCTACGAGCAGTACTTC
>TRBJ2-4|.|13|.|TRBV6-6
CASSYGSRDIQYF
TGTGCCAGCAGTTACGGCTCCCGCGACATTCAGTACTTC
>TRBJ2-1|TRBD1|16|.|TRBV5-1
CASSLLQGSSYNEQFF
TGCGCCAGCAGCTTGTTACAGGGGAGCTCCTACAATGAGCAGTTCTTC
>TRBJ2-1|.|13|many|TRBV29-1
CSVIGTVYNEQFF
TGCAGCGTAATCGGGACGGTCTACAATGAGCAGTTCTTC
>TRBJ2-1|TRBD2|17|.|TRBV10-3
CAISGLAGGSSYNEQFF
TGTGCCATCAGCGGACTAGCGGGAGGGAGCTCCTACAATGAGCAGTTCTTC
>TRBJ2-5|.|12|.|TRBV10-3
CAISEREETQYF
TGTGCCATCAGTGAGAGGGAAGAGACCCAGTACTTC
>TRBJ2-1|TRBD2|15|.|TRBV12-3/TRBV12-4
CASSAGTTGGGGQFF
TGTGCCAGCAGTGCCGGGACTACCGGGGGTGGAGGGCAGTTCTTC
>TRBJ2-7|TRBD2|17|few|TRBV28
CASSLVLAGGSSYEQYF
TGTGCCAGCAGTTTAGTACTAGCGGGAGGGAGCTCCTACGAGCAGTACTTC
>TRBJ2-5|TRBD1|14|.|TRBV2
CASSVDKGAETQYF
TGTGCCAGCAGTGTAGATAAGGGGGCAGAGACCCAGTACTTC
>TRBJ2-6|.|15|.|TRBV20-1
CSARNSRSGANVLTF
TGCAGTGCACGTAACAGTCGCTCTGGGGCCAACGTCCTGACTTTC
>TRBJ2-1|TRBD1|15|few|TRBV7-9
CASSSETGPYNEQFF
TGTGCCAGCAGCTCTGAGACAGGGCCCTACAATGAGCAGTTCTTC
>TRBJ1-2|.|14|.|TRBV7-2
CASSPSGANYGYTF
TGTGCCAGCAGCCCGAGTGGAGCTAACTATGGCTACACCTTC
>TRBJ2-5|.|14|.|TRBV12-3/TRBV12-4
CASSLAGTAETQYF
TGTGCCAGCAGTTTAGCGGGTACTGCAGAGACCCAGTACTTC
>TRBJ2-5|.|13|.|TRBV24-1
CATSGGARVTQYF
TGTGCCACCAGTGGGGGGGCTCGAGTGACCCAGTACTTC
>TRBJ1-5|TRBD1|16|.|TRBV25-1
CASSDHTGTGNQPQHF
TGTGCCAGCAGTGACCACACCGGGACAGGGAATCAGCCCCAGCATTTT
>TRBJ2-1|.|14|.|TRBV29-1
CSVQKGTRPREQFF
TGCAGCGTCCAGAAGGGTACCCGCCCTCGGGAGCAGTTCTTC
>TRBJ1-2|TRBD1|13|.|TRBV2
CASSVRDRDDYTF
TGTGCCAGCAGTGTCCGGGACAGGGATGACTACACCTTC
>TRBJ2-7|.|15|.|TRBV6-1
CASSKAAQARDEQYF
TGTGCCAGCAGTAAAGCGGCCCAGGCTCGGGACGAGCAGTACTTC
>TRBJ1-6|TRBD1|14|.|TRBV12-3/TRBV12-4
CASSRDRETAPLHF
TGTGCCAGCAGCCGAGACAGGGAGACTGCACCCCTCCACTTT
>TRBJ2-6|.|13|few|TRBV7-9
CASHATGANVLTF
TGTGCCAGCCACGCTACTGGGGCCAACGTCCTGACTTTC
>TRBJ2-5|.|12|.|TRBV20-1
CSASTQQETQYF
TGCAGTGCTAGTACCCAGCAAGAGACCCAGTACTTC
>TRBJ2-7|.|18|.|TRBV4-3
CASSQESGAGALWYEQYF
TGCGCCAGCAGCCAAGAGTCGGGGGCGGGGGCCCTCTGGTACGAGCAGTACTTC
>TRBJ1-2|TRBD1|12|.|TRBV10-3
CASRTGDYGYTF
TGTGCCAGTCGGACAGGGGACTATGGCTACACCTTC
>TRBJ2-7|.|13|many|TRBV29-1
CSVDGDSPYEQYF
TGCAGCGTTGATGGGGATTCCCCCTACGAGCAGTACTTC
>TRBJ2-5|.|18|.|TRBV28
CASTATVLGAIFGETQYF
TGTGCCAGCACCGCTACCGTGCTGGGGGCGATCTTTGGAGAGACCCAGTACTTC
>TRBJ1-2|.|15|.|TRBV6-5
CASRAGTASNYGYTF
TGTGCCAGCAGAGCCGGGACGGCTTCGAACTATGGCTACACCTTC
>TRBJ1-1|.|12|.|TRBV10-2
CASSESGAEAFF
TGCGCCAGCAGTGAAAGTGGCGCGGAAGCTTTCTTT